The rows below give T cell receptor beta chains drawn from one sample of a study of T cell repertoires in cytomegalovirus infection. From the reads, TCRdb called clonotypes with MiXCR, one entry per CDR3 protein. Among under 100,000 distinct CDR3 sequences, 3% to 4.5% were seen once, and the ten largest hold 4.6%. The source material was PBMCs. The receptors originated from a human donor in good health (CMV status not recorded). Some clones in this sample may be carry-over from other donors' samples. The CDR3 runs from the conserved cysteine through the conserved F or W. D genes are given only for firm matches. The size entry is marked missing in some rows and otherwise reads once, few, many or a size class.

>many|NA|TRBV27|TRBJ1-6
CASKWSSHNSPLHF
TGTGCCAGCAAATGGTCAAGCCATAATTCACCCCTCCACTTT
>many|NA|TRBV11-2|TRBJ2-5
CASSLGGHASGRETQYF
TGTGCCAGCAGCTTGGGGGGCCACGCCTCAGGGAGAGAGACCCAGTACTTC
>many|NA|TRBV7-2|TRBJ2-1
CASSLVKRVLREDEQFF
TGTGCCAGCAGCTTAGTAAAAAGGGTCCTCAGGGAAGATGAGCAGTTCTTC
>many|NA|TRBV6-5|TRBJ1-6
CASSKQGYNSPLHF
TGTGCCAGCAGCAAACAAGGGTATAATTCACCCCTCCACTTT
>many|NA|TRBV7-2|TRBJ2-5
CASSLVGGGVETQYF
TGTGCCAGCAGCTTAGTAGGTGGGGGAGTGGAGACCCAGTACTTC
>many|TRBD2|TRBV12-3/TRBV12-4|TRBJ2-3
CASSPINNLLAGSSTDTQYF
TGTGCCAGCAGCCCCATAAATAACCTACTAGCGGGGTCCAGCACAGATACGCAGTATTTT
>many|NA|TRBV6-2/TRBV6-3|TRBJ1-5
CASSYAENQPQHF
TGTGCCAGCAGTTACGCGGAGAATCAGCCCCAGCATTTT
>many|NA|TRBV12-3/TRBV12-4|TRBJ1-5
CASSFGTLMGPQHF
TGTGCCAGCAGTTTCGGGACACTCATGGGGCCCCAGCATTTT
>many|TRBD1|TRBV28|TRBJ1-5
CASSYSGQGSTQPQHF
TGTGCCAGCAGCTATTCGGGACAGGGATCTACTCAGCCCCAGCATTTT
>many|NA|TRBV3-1|TRBJ1-1
CASSLSPGVNTEAFF
TGTGCCAGCAGCCTAAGTCCAGGAGTGAACACTGAAGCTTTCTTT
>many|NA|TRBV5-6|TRBJ2-2
CASSLGDSGELFF
TGTGCCAGCAGCTTGGGGGACTCCGGGGAGCTGTTTTTT
>many|NA|TRBV2|TRBJ2-7
CACKDSSYEQYF
TGTGCCTGTAAGGACAGTTCCTACGAGCAGTACTTC
>many|NA|TRBV6-5|TRBJ1-2
CATSQARYGYTF
TGTGCCACGTCCCAAGCCCGGTATGGCTACACCTTC
>many|TRBD2|TRBV7-3|TRBJ2-5
CASCSGLAGEETQYF
TGTGCCAGCTGCTCCGGACTAGCGGGGGAAGAGACCCAGTACTTC
>many|NA|TRBV7-2|TRBJ1-4
CASSLAHRDGNEKLFF
TGTGCCAGCAGCTTAGCCCACCGGGACGGTAATGAAAAACTGTTTTTT
>many|TRBD1|TRBV6-1|TRBJ1-2
CASSPYRGSNYGYTF
TGTGCCAGCAGTCCTTACAGGGGATCCAACTATGGCTACACCTTC
>many|NA|TRBV6-2/TRBV6-3|TRBJ1-2
CASSGLEKPYGYTF
TGTGCCAGCAGTGGGCTAGAGAAGCCCTATGGCTACACCTTC
>many|NA|TRBV6-2/TRBV6-3|TRBJ2-7
CASRQGANYEQYF
TGTGCCAGCAGACAGGGAGCCAACTACGAGCAGTACTTC
>many|NA|TRBV7-2|TRBJ1-5
CASSLGGDTFYSNQPQHF
TGTGCCAGCAGCTTAGGGGGGGACACGTTTTATAGCAATCAGCCCCAGCATTTT
>many|NA|TRBV7-2|TRBJ2-5
CASSLDPLQETQYF
TGTGCCAGCAGCTTAGACCCGTTACAAGAGACCCAGTACTTC
>many|NA|TRBV12-3/TRBV12-4|TRBJ2-3
CASSLRLVTGRDTQYF
TGTGCCAGCAGTTTAAGACTAGTTACGGGTCGGGATACGCAGTATTTT
>many|NA|TRBV12-3/TRBV12-4|TRBJ1-1
CASSLPGTMNTEAFF
TGTGCCAGCAGTTTACCCGGGACAATGAACACTGAAGCTTTCTTT
>many|NA|TRBV7-2|TRBJ1-5
CASSLRGKTTYSNQPQHF
TGTGCCAGCAGCTTAAGGGGGAAAACAACTTATAGCAATCAGCCCCAGCATTTT
>many|TRBD1|TRBV27|TRBJ1-2
CASSFDRGQGYTF
TGTGCCAGCAGTTTCGACAGGGGGCAAGGCTACACCTTC
>many|TRBD1|TRBV28|TRBJ1-6
CASRKGQGGSLHF
TGTGCCAGCAGAAAGGGACAGGGCGGGTCCCTCCACTTT
>many|NA|TRBV7-9|TRBJ2-1
CASSDSRVRNEQFF
TGTGCCAGCAGCGACTCTCGGGTGAGGAATGAGCAGTTCTTC
>many|NA|TRBV20-1|TRBJ2-7
CSAGRGGSSYEQYF
TGCAGTGCCGGCCGAGGGGGGAGCTCCTACGAGCAGTACTTC
>many|NA|TRBV5-4|TRBJ2-4
CASSPGLAKNIQYF
TGTGCCAGCAGCCCCGGTTTAGCCAAAAACATTCAGTACTTC
>many|NA|TRBV19|TRBJ1-4
CASRTTGATNEKLFF
TGTGCCAGTAGGACGACAGGAGCAACTAATGAAAAACTGTTTTTT
>many|NA|TRBV6-6|TRBJ1-1
CASSYSNMGGTEAFF
TGTGCCAGCAGTTACTCGAATATGGGTGGCACTGAAGCTTTCTTT
>many|NA|TRBV6-6|TRBJ1-6
CASSYSAVNSMNSPLHF
TGTGCCAGCAGTTACTCCGCGGTCAATTCTATGAATTCACCCCTCCACTTT
>many|NA|TRBV7-8|TRBJ2-7
CASSLGDYEQYF
TGTGCCAGCAGCTTAGGGGATTACGAGCAGTACTTC
>many|TRBD2|TRBV6-2/TRBV6-3|TRBJ2-3
CASGEGVAGDTQYF
TGTGCCAGCGGGGAGGGCGTCGCCGGGGATACGCAGTATTTT
>many|NA|TRBV15|TRBJ1-5
CATSRVPGYSNQPQHF
TGTGCCACCAGCAGAGTTCCAGGTTATAGCAATCAGCCCCAGCATTTT
>many|TRBD2|TRBV12-3/TRBV12-4|TRBJ2-7
CASRTTSGGYEQYF
TGTGCCAGCAGGACTACTAGCGGGGGCTACGAGCAGTACTTC
>many|NA|TRBV7-2|TRBJ1-6
CASSLRGAGRYNSPLHF
TGTGCCAGCAGCCTACGTGGGGCAGGCAGATATAATTCACCCCTCCACTTT
>many|NA|TRBV5-6|TRBJ2-7
CASSLGGDYEQYF
TGTGCCAGCAGCTTGGGGGGAGATTACGAGCAGTACTTC
>many|NA|TRBV6-6|TRBJ2-3
CASSSRTAITDTQYF
TGTGCCAGCAGTTCCCGGACAGCTATCACAGATACGCAGTATTTT
>NA|NA|TRBV4-3|TRBJ2-5
CASSQWFLGLGEETQYF
TGCGCCAGCAGCCAATGGTTCTTAGGGTTAGGTGAAGAGACCCAGTACTTC
>many|TRBD1|TRBV7-2|TRBJ2-7
CASSQWTGSSYEQYF
TGTGCCAGCAGCCAATGGACAGGGTCGAGCTACGAGCAGTACTTC
>many|TRBD2|TRBV7-2|TRBJ2-6
CASSSMGGRLSGANVLTF
TGTGCCAGCAGCTCTATGGGGGGGAGACTGTCTGGGGCCAACGTCCTGACTTTC
>many|NA|TRBV6-5|TRBJ2-7
CASSYEVDGYEQYF
TGTGCCAGCAGTTACGAGGTTGACGGTTACGAGCAGTACTTC
>many|NA|TRBV7-6|TRBJ2-5
CASSLGARHQETQYF
TGTGCCAGCAGCTTAGGAGCTCGGCACCAAGAGACCCAGTACTTC
>many|NA|TRBV7-8|TRBJ2-1
CASSLEVENRHEQFF
TGTGCCAGCAGCTTAGAGGTAGAGAATCGCCATGAGCAGTTCTTC
>many|NA|TRBV20-1|TRBJ2-7
CSASDDKTYEQYF
TGCAGTGCTAGCGACGACAAAACCTACGAGCAGTACTTC
>many|TRBD1|TRBV19|TRBJ2-3
CASSIYRGTSTDTQYF
TGTGCCAGTAGTATATACAGGGGGACTAGCACAGATACGCAGTATTTT
>many|TRBD1|TRBV27|TRBJ2-1
CASSLGTGTLEQFF
TGTGCCAGCAGTTTAGGGACAGGGACGTTAGAGCAGTTCTTC
>many|NA|TRBV6-2/TRBV6-3|TRBJ1-2
CASTKRDYGYTF
TGTGCCAGCACTAAGCGGGACTATGGCTACACCTTC
>many|TRBD2|TRBV12-3/TRBV12-4|TRBJ2-3
CASSTSGTDTQYF
TGTGCCAGCAGTACTAGCGGCACAGATACGCAGTATTTT
>many|TRBD1|TRBV20-1|TRBJ1-1
CSASPGGTEAFF
TGCAGTGCTAGTCCAGGGGGCACTGAAGCTTTCTTT
>many|TRBD1|TRBV6-2/TRBV6-3|TRBJ1-6
CASSLGTANSPLHF
TGTGCCAGCAGTCTAGGGACAGCTAATTCACCCCTCCACTTT